Presented here are 27 T cell receptor beta chains from one specimen sequenced in a study of blood T cells in healthy people across ages. Next came a second PCR, run for about 6 to 12 cycles, which used a sample-barcoded 5' primer along with a J-beta primer mix. MiXCR, run by TCRdb on the 5' RACE reads, gives a single entry per CDR3 protein. The sample consists of 500,000 to 600,000 distinct CDR3 sequences, about 25% of them appearing once. The source material was blood. Every receptor here comes from a woman in her 70s in good health.

This clonotype appeared a few times. V is TRBV7-9 and J is TRBJ1-2; no clear D gene. Germline V gene sequence: CDR1 SEHNR, CDR2 FQNEAQ (reference sequence). V dropped 2 bases and J dropped 2 bases, with 12 bases sitting between them. The CDR3 covers 15 residues. The CDR3 region has the DNA TGTGCCAGCAGCTTATGGGAGCCTGGAAACTATGGCTACACCTTC. This codes for CASSLWEPGNYGYTF. The whole variable domain, remainder taken from reference TRBV7-9 and TRBJ1-2, is DTGVSQNPRHKITKRGQNVTFRCDPISEHNRLYWYRQTLGQGPEFLTYFQNEAQLEKSRLLSDRFSAERPKGSFSTLEIQRTEQGDSAMYLCASSLWEPGNYGYTFGSGTRLTVV.

This clonotype came up a few times. The chain joins TRBV30 to TRBJ2-5; D unclear. The germline V gene encodes CDR1 GTSNPN and CDR2 SVGIG (reference sequence). Deletions cut 0 bases from V and 5 bases from J, with 13 bases between. The CDR3 consists of 14 residues. The CDR3 nucleotides are TGTGCCTGGAGTGTAATGCAGCTGGGGGAGACCCAGTACTTC. Translated: CAWSVMQLGETQYF.

This clonotype was counted only a few times. The chain uses TRBV2 and TRBJ2-5; TRBD2 matches 11 bases. V shed 2 bases and J 6 bases; nucleotides not matched to a gene: 5. Germline V CDR1 and CDR2: SNHLY, FYNNEI. CDR3 length equals 15 residues. The CDR3 region is CASSESSGGTKTQYF. For the CDR3, the DNA is TGTGCCAGCAGTGAATCTAGCGGGGGGACAAAGACCCAGTACTTC.

V is TRBV20-1 and J is TRBJ2-7; tentative D call: TRBD2 (6 bases). V shed 6 bases and J shed 2 bases, with 17 bases lying between them. CDR3 length: 14 amino acids. CDR1 DFQATT and CDR2 SNEGSKA come from the germline V gene (reference sequence). The CDR3 region has the DNA TGCAGTGCAAGATCCGGGACTGATACCTACGAGCAGTACTTC. As protein: CSARSGTDTYEQYF.

Only a few counts were recorded for this clonotype. The V and J genes are TRBV3-1 and TRBJ2-1; D is unclear. The germline V gene has CDR1 LGHDT and CDR2 YNNKEL (reference sequence). CDR3 size: 15 residues. V was trimmed by 4 bases and J by 0 bases, leaving 10 bases between them. This CDR3 reads CASSPTARSYNEQFF. CDR3 in DNA: TGTGCCAGCAGCCCGACTGCGCGCTCCTACAATGAGCAGTTCTTC.

J is TRBJ1-1 and V is TRBV7-2; 8 positions agree with TRBD1. V gave up 4 bases and J gave up 11 bases; unmatched junction bases: 6. Germline values: CDR1 SGHTA, CDR2 FQGNSA. CDR3 size: 12 residues. CDR3 in DNA: TGTGCCAGCAGCTCCGACAGGGGTAGGGCTTTCTTT. Amino acids: CASSSDRGRAFF. The variable domain in full, with the rest retrieved from reference TRBV7-2 and TRBJ1-1, is GAGVSQSPSNKVTEKGKDVELRCDPISGHTALYWYRQSLGQGLEFLIYFQGNSAPDKSGLPSDRFSAERTGGSVSTLTIQRTQQEDSAVYLCASSSDRGRAFFGQGTRLTVV.

The rearrangement uses TRBV28 and TRBJ2-1, with 8 nucleotides matching TRBD2. The CDR3 has 15 residues. Germline lookup yields CDR1 MDHEN and CDR2 SYDVKM. The trim removed 6 bases at V and 9 bases at J, leaving 13 bases unmatched. The CDR3 region is CASSSDGGAFGEQFF. Written as DNA, the CDR3 is TGTGCCAGCAGCTCCGACGGGGGGGCCTTCGGTGAGCAGTTCTTC.

This clonotype has only one observation. The V call is TRBV10-2, the J call TRBJ1-2, with 11 bases matching TRBD1. Germline lookup yields CDR1 WSHSY and CDR2 SAAADI. The ends lost 1 base at V and 8 bases at J; junction bases unmatched: 3. CDR3 length: 14 amino acids. Here the CDR3 reads CASSEYGQGAGYTF. In DNA, the CDR3 is TGCGCCAGCAGTGAGTACGGACAGGGGGCCGGCTACACCTTC.

This clonotype was picked up one time. The chain employs TRBV14 and TRBJ2-5; weak D call: TRBD1 (5 bases). With 4 bases removed from V and 7 bases from J, the gap between germline ends came to 13 bases. Germline values: CDR1 SGHDN, CDR2 FVKESK. CDR3 length: 13 residues. The CDR3 sequence: CASSLLSQGTQYF. The DNA for the CDR3 is TGTGCCAGCAGCCTCCTTTCGCAGGGGACCCAGTACTTC.

V gene TRBV12-3 or TRBV12-4 combines with J gene TRBJ1-1, with D unclear. Trimming took 1 base from V and 1 from J, leaving 13 bases between them. There are 16 residues in the CDR3. The CDR3: CASSLELGIQNTEAFF. CDR3 sequence (DNA): TGTGCCAGCAGTTTAGAATTGGGGATCCAGAACACTGAAGCTTTCTTT.

The chain uses TRBV4-2 and TRBJ2-3; 10 bases agree with TRBD2. The CDR3 covers 17 residues. Germline CDR1 and CDR2: LGHNA and YNFKEQ. Trimming cost V 3 bases and J 0 bases; bases outside gene matches: 6. CDR3 bases: TGTGCCAGCAGCCAGGCGAATAGCGGGGGGAGCACAGATACGCAGTATTTT. Residues: CASSQANSGGSTDTQYF.

This clonotype has at least ten counts. This chain connects TRBV12-3 or TRBV12-4 to TRBJ1-1, with D maybe TRBD1 (6 bases). The CDR3 length is 13 residues. V gave up 7 bases and J gave up 2 bases, with 11 bases separating them. For the CDR3, the DNA is TGTGCCAGCACCCTCAGGGGAAACACTGAAGCTTTCTTT. Its translation is CASTLRGNTEAFF.

V usage is TRBV21-1 and J usage is TRBJ2-1. TRBV21-1 is a known pseudogene. The CDR3 consists of 15 residues. DNA for the CDR3: TGTGCCAGCAGCAACGAAACGGGGCTCCACAATGAGCAGTTCTTC. Translating gives CASSNETGLHNEQFF.

The CDR3 nucleotides read TGTGCCAGCAGACCCCCGGGACAGGGGAACAATGAGCAGTTCTTC. It codes for CASRPPGQGNNEQFF. The gene calls are TRBV6-2 or TRBV6-3 and TRBJ2-1, with TRBD1 identical over 10 bases. This CDR3 has 15 residues. The germline V gene has CDR1 MNHEY and CDR2 SVGEGT. The ends lost 6 bases at V and 5 bases at J; junction bases unmatched: 7.

This rearrangement joins TRBV5-6 to TRBJ1-2; maybe TRBD1 (5 bases). Germline CDR1 is SGHDT and CDR2 is YYEEEE. CDR3 size: 17 residues. Trimming took 0 bases from V and 4 from J, leaving 19 bases between them. The CDR3 bases are TGTGCCAGCAGCTTGGATGTTTCTTCAGGGACCCCCTATGGCTACACCTTC. Translated: CASSLDVSSGTPYGYTF.

J is TRBJ2-7 and V is TRBV7-9, with D maybe TRBD2 (5 bases). This CDR3 contains 12 residues. The V end lost 5 bases, the J end lost 3 bases, and 8 bases lay between the germline ends. Per germline, CDR1 SEHNR and CDR2 FQNEAQ (reference sequence). The CDR3 here is CASSPGNYEQYF. CDR3 nucleotide sequence: TGTGCCAGCAGCCCGGGGAACTACGAGCAGTACTTC. Full variable domain (missing parts from reference TRBV7-9 and TRBJ2-7): DTGVSQNPRHKITKRGQNVTFRCDPISEHNRLYWYRQTLGQGPEFLTYFQNEAQLEKSRLLSDRFSAERPKGSFSTLEIQRTEQGDSAMYLCASSPGNYEQYFGPGTRLTVT.

This clonotype was seen only a few times. One end of the junction fails to match germline, which may point to a read error. The chain recombines TRBV29-1 with TRBJ2-3, with a weak D call TRBD1 (5 bases). Per germline, CDR1 SQVTM and CDR2 ANQGSEA. The CDR3 runs to 13 residues. Here the CDR3 reads CSVDREETDTQCF. Written as DNA, the CDR3 is TGCAGCGTTGATAGGGAAGAGACAGATACGCAGTGTTTT.

This chain links TRBV9 with TRBJ1-2; 8 positions match TRBD1. Germline V lookup: CDR1 SGDLS, CDR2 YYNGEE. The CDR3 loop spans 14 amino acids. V lost 0 bases to trimming and J lost 4 bases; unmatched junction nucleotides: 2. CDR3 coding DNA: TGTGCCAGCAGCGTAGGGGGACAGGCCTATGGCTACACCTTC. This codes for CASSVGGQAYGYTF.

The chain uses TRBV4-2 and TRBJ1-2, with unresolved D. Germline assignment: CDR1 LGHNA and CDR2 YNFKEQ. V lost 0 bases, J lost 0 bases, and 8 bases lay in between. The CDR3 length is 15 residues. CDR3 nucleotide sequence: TGTGCCAGCAGCCAAGACCGTAAAGCTAACTATGGCTACACCTTC. Translation gives CASSQDRKANYGYTF.

This clonotype was seen a handful of times. In DNA form, the CDR3 reads TGCAGTGCTAGAGATGGGAGGTCGAGCACTGAAGCTTTCTTT. Encoded protein: CSARDGRSSTEAFF. This chain uses TRBV20-1 with TRBJ1-1, with unresolved D. The CDR3 is made up of 14 amino acids. Trimming cost V 0 bases and J 4 bases, with 12 bases left between them. The germline CDR1 and CDR2 sequences are DFQATT and SNEGSKA (reference sequence).

J is TRBJ1-2 and V is TRBV15, with TRBD1 as a possible D gene (6 bases). With 1 base removed from V and 6 bases from J, the gap between germline ends came to 12 bases. This CDR3 contains 14 residues. Germline values: CDR1 LNHNV, CDR2 YYDKDF (reference sequence). The CDR3 reads CATSRGGGGHGYTF. The CDR3, as DNA: TGTGCCACCAGCAGAGGAGGTGGGGGGCATGGCTACACCTTC.

This clonotype has just a few counts. V and J are TRBV5-1 and TRBJ2-5; 8 nucleotides match TRBD1. Trimming at V came to 3 bases and at J to 0 bases, leaving 1 base not matched to a gene. In germline, CDR1 is SGHRS, CDR2 YFSETQ. This CDR3 is 14 amino acids long. CDR3 sequence: CASSWTGYQETQYF. Here the CDR3 DNA reads TGCGCCAGCAGCTGGACAGGGTACCAAGAGACCCAGTACTTC.

The gene calls are TRBV14 and TRBJ2-1; 10 nucleotides line up with TRBD2. The V and J ends lost 3 bases and 3 bases, in that order; junction bases with no gene match: 11. The V gene's germline CDR1 is SGHDN and CDR2 FVKESK. The CDR3 has 18 amino acids. CDR3 sequence (DNA): TGTGCCAGCAGCCACCGATCTCCTACTAGCGGGAACTACAATGAGCAGTTCTTC. This translates into CASSHRSPTSGNYNEQFF.

This rearrangement joins TRBV27 to TRBJ1-1; D ambiguous. The germline V gene has CDR1 MNHEY and CDR2 SMNVEV (reference sequence). The V and J ends lost 5 bases and 0 bases respectively, with 13 bases between them. The CDR3 runs 15 residues. The CDR3 DNA is TGTGCCAGCAGTCTAAGCCTTAGTCTGAACACTGAAGCTTTCTTT. Translated, it gives CASSLSLSLNTEAFF.

This chain uses TRBV6-5 with TRBJ2-5; TRBD2 matches 13 bases. The DNA end lines up better with TRBJ2-7; the J call may be wrong. In germline, CDR1 is MNHEY, CDR2 SVGAGI. The length of the CDR3 is 15 residues. This CDR3 reads CASSYQTSGGYEQYF. The DNA for the CDR3 is TGTGCCAGCAGCTACCAGACTAGCGGGGGGTACGAGCAGTACTTC.

The chain recombines TRBV30 with TRBJ2-5; the D call may be TRBD1 or TRBD2 (6 bases each). Germline CDR1 and CDR2: GTSNPN and SVGIG (reference sequence). Trimming removed 2 bases from V and 1 base from J, with 14 bases in between. This CDR3 is 15 amino acids long. The CDR3 sequence: CAWSSQGGIQETQYF. The CDR3 DNA is TGTGCCTGGAGTTCACAGGGAGGAATCCAAGAGACCCAGTACTTC.

This sequence joins TRBV11-1 and TRBJ2-5; 8 nucleotides line up with TRBD1. Germline V gives CDR1 SGHAT, CDR2 FQDESV (reference sequence). The junction had 11 bases not matched to a gene; V was cut back by 5 bases and J by 0 bases. This CDR3 contains 17 residues. The CDR3 is CASSLRAGQGDQETQYF. The CDR3, as DNA: TGTGCCAGCAGCCTACGAGCCGGACAGGGAGACCAAGAGACCCAGTACTTC.